This T cell receptor beta chain comes out of a study of shared clonotypes between healthy human individuals. Study-wide results and limits: Larger richness was generally estimated for naive than memory subsets.

Concerning this clone: Its antigen is unidentified.

In replicate PCRs of sorted subsets, around 200 ng DNA, roughly 31,000 T cell genomes, was used. Using immunoSEQ multiplex PCR, the repertoire was profiled, and TCRdb retains in-frame clones only, with some absent. The sample holds 2 million to 2.5 million clones, over 85% seen once. Looked up from germline, CDR1 is LNHNV and CDR2 is YYDKDF (reference sequence). Trimming removed 5 bases from V and 0 bases from J, with 17 bases in between. CDR3 size: 18 residues. Terminally differentiated effector memory CD45RA+ cells were left out of the naive CD8 fraction, which was CD45RO-negative and positively selected for CCR7.

The TCR comes from a man between 18 and 35 years old in good health. The sequencing input was naive CD8+ T cells sorted from blood. The chain uses TRBV15 and TRBJ1-6; no reliable D call. The CDR3 bases are TGTGCCACCAGCGCTCCAAGGGTGTTAGGCTCCTATAATTCACCCCTCCACTTT. Translated: CATSAPRVLGSYNSPLHF.